The text below deals with one T cell receptor beta chain. Sequenced by immunoSEQ multiplex PCR; TCRdb stores in-frame clones only, minus some. The table lists about 170,000 clones, approximately 84% of them singletons. V shed 6 bases and J 3 bases; nucleotides not matched to a gene: 4. The length of the CDR3 is 13 residues. The sample originates from a study of blood T cell repertoires in COVID-19. Overall study context: Samples taken during acute and convalescent COVID-19 were collected in the United States, Italy and Spain. Sources were T cells, B-cell-depleted T cells, or PBMCs; the material itself was cDNA or gDNA.

This receptor was identified in an elderly woman with COVID-19, enrolled during active disease. The chain is built from TRBV12-3 or TRBV12-4 and TRBJ1-2, with 7 nucleotides matching TRBD1. Input material: peripheral blood. The CDR3: CASRRTGYYGYTF. The CDR3 nucleotides are TGTGCCAGCAGGAGGACAGGCTACTATGGCTACACCTTC.